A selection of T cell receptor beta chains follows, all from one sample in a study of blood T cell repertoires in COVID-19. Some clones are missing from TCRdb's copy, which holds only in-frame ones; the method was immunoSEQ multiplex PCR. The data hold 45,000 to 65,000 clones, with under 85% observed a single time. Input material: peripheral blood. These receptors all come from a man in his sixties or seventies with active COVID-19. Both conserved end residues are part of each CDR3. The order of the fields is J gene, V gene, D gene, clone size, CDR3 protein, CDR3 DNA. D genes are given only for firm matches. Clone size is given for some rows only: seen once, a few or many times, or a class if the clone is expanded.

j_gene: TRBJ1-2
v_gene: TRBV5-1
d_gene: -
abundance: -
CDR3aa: CASSKGDFDYGYTF
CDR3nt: TGCGCCAGCAGCAAAGGGGATTTCGACTATGGCTACACCTTC

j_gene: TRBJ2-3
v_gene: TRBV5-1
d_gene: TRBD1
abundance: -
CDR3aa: CASSLWDRSTDTQYF
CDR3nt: TGCGCCAGCAGCTTGTGGGACAGAAGCACAGATACGCAGTATTTT

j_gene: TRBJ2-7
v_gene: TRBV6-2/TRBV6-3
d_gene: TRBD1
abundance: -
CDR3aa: CASSYPPDRVGYEQYF
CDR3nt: TGTGCCAGCAGTTACCCGCCGGACAGGGTTGGCTACGAGCAGTACTTC

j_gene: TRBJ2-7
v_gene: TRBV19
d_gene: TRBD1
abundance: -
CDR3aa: CASSMVQGRGYEQYF
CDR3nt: TGTGCCAGTAGTATGGTACAGGGGAGAGGCTACGAGCAGTACTTC

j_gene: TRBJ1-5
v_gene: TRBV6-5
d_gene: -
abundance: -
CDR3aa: CASTTGYNQPQHF
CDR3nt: TGTGCCAGCACCACAGGGTACAATCAGCCCCAGCATTTT

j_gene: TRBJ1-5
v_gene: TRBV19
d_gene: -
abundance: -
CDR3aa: CASSTHRRGYSNQPQHF
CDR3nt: TGTGCCAGTAGTACGCATCGGCGGGGGTATAGCAATCAGCCCCAGCATTTT

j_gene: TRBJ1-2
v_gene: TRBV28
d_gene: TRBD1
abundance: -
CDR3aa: CASSTRDRVSYGYTF
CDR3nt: TGTGCCAGCAGTACTCGGGACAGGGTTAGCTATGGCTACACCTTC

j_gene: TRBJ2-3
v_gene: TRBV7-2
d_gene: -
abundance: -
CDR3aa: CASSLEGVAGTTDTQYF
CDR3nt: TGTGCCAGCAGCTTAGAGGGAGTGGCGGGGACCACAGATACGCAGTATTTT

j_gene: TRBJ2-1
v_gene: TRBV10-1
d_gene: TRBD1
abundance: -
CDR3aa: CASTTGTGSRNEQFF
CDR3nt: TGCGCCAGCACCACCGGGACAGGGTCGCGCAATGAGCAGTTCTTC

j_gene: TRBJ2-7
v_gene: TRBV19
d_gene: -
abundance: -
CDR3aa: CASSIGGNRGSYEQYF
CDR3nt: TGTGCCAGTAGTATAGGGGGGAACCGGGGGTCCTACGAGCAGTACTTC

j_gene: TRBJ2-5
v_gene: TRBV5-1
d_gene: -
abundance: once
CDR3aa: CASRRSSQRETQYF
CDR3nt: TGCGCCAGCAGGAGGAGCTCCCAGAGAGAGACCCAGTACTTC

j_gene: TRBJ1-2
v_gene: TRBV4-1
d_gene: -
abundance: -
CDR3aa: CASSQGVVRGAPYGYTF
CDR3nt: TGCGCCAGCAGCCAAGGGGTGGTTCGGGGGGCGCCGTATGGCTACACCTTC

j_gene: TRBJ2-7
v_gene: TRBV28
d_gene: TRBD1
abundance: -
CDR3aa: CASRGRTGGEQYF
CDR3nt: TGTGCCAGCAGGGGTAGGACAGGGGGAGAGCAGTACTTC

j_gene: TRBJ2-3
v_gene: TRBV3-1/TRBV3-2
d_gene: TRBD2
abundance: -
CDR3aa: CASSQDRLAGHTDTQYF
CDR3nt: TGTGCCAGCAGCCAAGATCGACTAGCGGGGCACACAGATACGCAGTATTTT

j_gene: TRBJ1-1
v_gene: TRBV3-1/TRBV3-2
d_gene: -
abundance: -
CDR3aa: CASSQARRQPAGTEAFF
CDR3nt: TGTGCCAGCAGCCAAGCCCGACGACAACCGGCGGGCACTGAAGCTTTCTTT

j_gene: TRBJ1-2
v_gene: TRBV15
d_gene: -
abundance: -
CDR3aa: CATRDTTNVGYTF
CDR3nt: TGTGCCACCAGGGACACCACTAATGTAGGCTACACCTTC

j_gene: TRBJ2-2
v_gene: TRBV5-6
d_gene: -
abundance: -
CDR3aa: CASSSARGELFF
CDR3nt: TGTGCCAGCAGCTCAGCGCGTGGGGAGCTGTTTTTT

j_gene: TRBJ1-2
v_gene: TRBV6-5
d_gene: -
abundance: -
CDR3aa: CASSYSGRFFTF
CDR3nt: TGTGCCAGCAGTTACTCGGGCCGGTTTTTCACCTTC

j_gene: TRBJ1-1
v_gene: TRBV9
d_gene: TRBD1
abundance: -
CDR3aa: CASSETGGTEAFF
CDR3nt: TGTGCCAGCAGCGAGACAGGGGGGACTGAAGCTTTCTTT

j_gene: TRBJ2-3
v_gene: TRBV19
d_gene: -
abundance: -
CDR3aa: CASTATVYEPDTDTQYF
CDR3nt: TGTGCCAGTACCGCGACAGTTTACGAGCCGGACACAGATACGCAGTATTTT

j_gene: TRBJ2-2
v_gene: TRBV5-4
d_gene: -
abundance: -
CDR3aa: CASSLEYGNTGELFF
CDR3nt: TGTGCCAGCAGCTTGGAATACGGGAACACCGGGGAGCTGTTTTTT

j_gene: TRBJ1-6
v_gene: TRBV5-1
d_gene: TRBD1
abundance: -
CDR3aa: CASSLRQGDLSPLHF
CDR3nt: TGCGCCAGCAGCTTGAGACAGGGCGATCTCTCACCCCTCCACTTT

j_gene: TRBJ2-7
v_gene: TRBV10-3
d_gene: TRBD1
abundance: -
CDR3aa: CAISESGTAYEQYF
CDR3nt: TGTGCCATCAGTGAGTCGGGGACAGCCTACGAGCAGTACTTC

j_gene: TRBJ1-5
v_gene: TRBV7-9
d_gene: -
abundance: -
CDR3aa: CASSLGTGTFSNQPQHF
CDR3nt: TGTGCCAGCAGCTTAGGAACAGGCACCTTTAGCAATCAGCCCCAGCATTTT

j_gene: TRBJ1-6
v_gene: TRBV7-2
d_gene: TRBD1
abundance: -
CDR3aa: CASSLVAGGMFSPLHF
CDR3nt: TGTGCCAGCAGCTTAGTGGCAGGGGGAATGTTTTCACCCCTCCACTTT

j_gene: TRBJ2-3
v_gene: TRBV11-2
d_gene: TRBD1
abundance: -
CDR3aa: CASSPGTGLTDTQYF
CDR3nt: TGTGCCAGCAGCCCCGGGACAGGGCTTACAGATACGCAGTATTTT

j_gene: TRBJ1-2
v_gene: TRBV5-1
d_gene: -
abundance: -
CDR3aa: CASSLELTGIDGYTF
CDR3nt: TGCGCCAGCAGCTTGGAGTTAACGGGGATCGATGGCTACACCTTC

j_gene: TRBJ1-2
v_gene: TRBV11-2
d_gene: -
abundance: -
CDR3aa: CASSKKDGLLNGYTF
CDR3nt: TGTGCCAGCAGCAAGAAAGATGGGCTCCTCAATGGCTACACCTTC

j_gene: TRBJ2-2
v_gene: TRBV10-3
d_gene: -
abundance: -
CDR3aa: CAIISGINTGELFF
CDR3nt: TGTGCCATCATTTCAGGAATCAACACCGGGGAGCTGTTTTTT

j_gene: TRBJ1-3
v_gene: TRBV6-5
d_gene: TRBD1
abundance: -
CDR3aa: CASSFRGPGNTIYF
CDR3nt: TGTGCCAGCAGTTTTAGGGGGCCTGGAAACACCATATATTTT

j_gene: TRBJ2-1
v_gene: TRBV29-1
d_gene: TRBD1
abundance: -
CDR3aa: CSVKQGSYNEQFF
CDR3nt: TGCAGCGTGAAACAGGGGTCCTACAATGAGCAGTTCTTC

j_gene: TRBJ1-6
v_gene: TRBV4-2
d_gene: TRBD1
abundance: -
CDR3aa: CASCSTTGANSPLHF
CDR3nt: TGTGCCTCCTGCTCCACGACAGGGGCGAATTCACCCCTCCACTTT

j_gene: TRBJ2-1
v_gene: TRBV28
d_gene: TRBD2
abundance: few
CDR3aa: CASSPGLAGVEQFF
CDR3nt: TGTGCCAGCAGCCCGGGACTAGCGGGGGTAGAGCAGTTCTTC

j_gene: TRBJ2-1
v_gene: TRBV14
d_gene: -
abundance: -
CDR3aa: CASSLDYKQFF
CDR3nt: TGTGCCAGCAGCTTAGACTATAAGCAGTTCTTC

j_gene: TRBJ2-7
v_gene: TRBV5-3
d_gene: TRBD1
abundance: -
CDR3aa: CARSLGTGNEQYF
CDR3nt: TGTGCCAGAAGCCTCGGGACAGGTAACGAGCAGTACTTC

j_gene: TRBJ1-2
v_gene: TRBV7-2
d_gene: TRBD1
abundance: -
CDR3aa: CASSPGGTANYGYTF
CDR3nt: TGTGCCAGCAGCCCAGGGGGTACGGCTAACTATGGCTACACCTTC

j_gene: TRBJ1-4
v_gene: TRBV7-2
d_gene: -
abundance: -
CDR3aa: CASSLSGGPATNEKLFF
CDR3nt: TGTGCCAGCAGCCTCAGCGGGGGGCCTGCAACTAATGAAAAACTGTTTTTT

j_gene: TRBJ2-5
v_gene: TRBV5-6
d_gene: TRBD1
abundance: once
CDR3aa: CASSYGTGGKETQYF
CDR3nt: TGTGCCAGCAGCTACGGGACAGGGGGCAAGGAGACCCAGTACTTC

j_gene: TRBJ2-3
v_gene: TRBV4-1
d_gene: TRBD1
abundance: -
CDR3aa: CASSQSGTGTDTQYF
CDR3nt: TGCGCCAGCAGCCAAAGTGGGACAGGGACAGATACGCAGTATTTT

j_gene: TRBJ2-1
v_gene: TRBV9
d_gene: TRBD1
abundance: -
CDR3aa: CASSVGTGGYNEQFF
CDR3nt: TGTGCCAGCAGCGTAGGGACAGGGGGCTACAATGAGCAGTTCTTC

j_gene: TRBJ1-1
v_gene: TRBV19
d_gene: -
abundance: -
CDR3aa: CASSIRVNTEAFF
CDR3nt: TGTGCCAGTAGTATCCGGGTGAACACTGAAGCTTTCTTT

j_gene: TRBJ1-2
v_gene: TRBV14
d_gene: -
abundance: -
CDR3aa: CASSSARTVGYTF
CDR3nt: TGTGCCAGCAGCTCCGCAAGGACAGTGGGCTACACCTTC

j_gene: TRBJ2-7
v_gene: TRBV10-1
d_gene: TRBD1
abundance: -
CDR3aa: CASRQGHGYEQYF
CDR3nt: TGCGCCAGCAGACAGGGGCACGGCTACGAGCAGTACTTC

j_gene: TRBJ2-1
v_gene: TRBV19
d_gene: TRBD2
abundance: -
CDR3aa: CASSIPQGAGVGEQFF
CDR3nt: TGTGCCAGTAGTATCCCTCAGGGTGCGGGGGTAGGCGAGCAGTTCTTC

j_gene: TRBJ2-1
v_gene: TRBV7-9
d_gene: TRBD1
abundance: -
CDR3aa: CASSHGQGALDEQFF
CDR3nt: TGTGCCAGCAGCCACGGACAGGGGGCTCTGGATGAGCAGTTCTTC

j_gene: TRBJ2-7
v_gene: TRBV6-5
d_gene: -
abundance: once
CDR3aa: CASRQPRGISYEQYF
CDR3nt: TGTGCCAGCAGACAGCCCCGAGGGATCTCCTACGAGCAGTACTTC

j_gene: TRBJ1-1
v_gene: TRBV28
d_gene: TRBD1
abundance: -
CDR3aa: CASRPQQGDYTEAFF
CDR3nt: TGTGCCAGCAGGCCCCAACAGGGGGACTACACTGAAGCTTTCTTT

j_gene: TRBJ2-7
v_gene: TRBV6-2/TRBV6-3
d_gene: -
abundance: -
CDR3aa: CASSYSSRDTYEQYF
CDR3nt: TGTGCCAGCAGTTACTCGAGCCGGGACACCTACGAGCAGTACTTC

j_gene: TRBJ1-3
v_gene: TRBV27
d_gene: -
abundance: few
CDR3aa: CVMDTVVQGGCGGGNTIYF
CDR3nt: TGTGTCATGGATACCGTTGTACAGGGCGGCTGCGGGGGCGGAAACACCATATATTTT

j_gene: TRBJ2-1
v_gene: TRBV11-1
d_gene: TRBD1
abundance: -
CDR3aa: CASSSLRGPYNEQFF
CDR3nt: TGTGCCAGCAGCTCTCTGAGGGGGCCGTACAATGAGCAGTTCTTC

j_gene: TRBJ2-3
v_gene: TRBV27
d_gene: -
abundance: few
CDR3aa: CASRPLRGLSTDTQYF
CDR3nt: TGTGCCAGCAGGCCACTCCGAGGACTAAGCACAGATACGCAGTATTTT

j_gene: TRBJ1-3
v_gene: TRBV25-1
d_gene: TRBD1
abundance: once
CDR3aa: CASSERGTGTGNTIYF
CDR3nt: TGTGCCAGCAGTGAACGAGGGACAGGGACTGGAAACACCATATATTTT